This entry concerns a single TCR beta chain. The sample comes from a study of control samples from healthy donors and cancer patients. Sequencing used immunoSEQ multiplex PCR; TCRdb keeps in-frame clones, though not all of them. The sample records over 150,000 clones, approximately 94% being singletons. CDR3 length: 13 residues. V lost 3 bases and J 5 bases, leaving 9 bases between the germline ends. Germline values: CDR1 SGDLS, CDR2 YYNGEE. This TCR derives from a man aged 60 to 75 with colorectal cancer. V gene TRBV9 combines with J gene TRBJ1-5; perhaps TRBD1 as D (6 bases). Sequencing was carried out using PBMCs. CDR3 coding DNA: TGTGCCAGCAGCGGGACAGCCGATCAGCCCCAGCATTTT. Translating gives CASSGTADQPQHF.